The 10 T cell receptor beta chains given below trace back to one sample, sequenced in a study of patients and donors after allogeneic stem cell transplantation. MiXCR, run by TCRdb on the RT-PCR reads, gives a single entry per CDR3 protein. The sample includes about 2,600 distinct CDR3 sequences, about 17% seen only once; the top ten take approximately 20%. Input material: blood, either unsorted or a sorted T cell fraction (not recorded which). Source of these receptors: a human donor who was either an allogeneic HSCT recipient or a stem cell or donor lymphocyte infusion donor (not recorded which). It is not recorded whose cells these are; they may come from a transplant donor.

The V and J genes are TRBV12-3 or TRBV12-4 and TRBJ2-3; D possibly corresponds to TRBD1 (6 bases). V was clipped by 4 bases and J by 3 bases, with 8 bases between them. This CDR3 is 13 amino acids long. The CDR3: CASSWDTTDTQYF. The CDR3 DNA reads as TGTGCCAGCAGTTGGGACACGACAGATACGCAGTATTTT.

V is TRBV7-2 and J is TRBJ2-3, with D possibly TRBD1 on 8 matching bases. The length of the CDR3 is 15 residues. CDR1 SGHTA and CDR2 FQGNSA come from the germline V gene. The V end lost 2 bases, the J end lost 4 bases, and 13 bases lay between the germline ends. The CDR3 DNA reads TGTGCCAGCAGCTTAAGGACAGGGAGGGCAGATACGCAGTATTTT. Its protein product is CASSLRTGRADTQYF.

This clonotype was recorded a few times. The chain joins TRBV12-3 or TRBV12-4 to TRBJ2-3; TRBD2 might be the D (5 bases). Trimming removed 4 bases from V and 7 bases from J, with 9 bases in between. CDR3 length equals 12 residues. This chain's CDR3 is CASSYSANTQYF. The CDR3 DNA follows: TGTGCCAGCAGTTATAGCGCAAATACGCAGTATTTT.

The table lists this clonotype with a few counts. The chain employs TRBV5-8 and TRBJ2-3; TRBD1 aligns across 9 bases. The CDR3 is made up of 15 amino acids. Trimming took 1 base from V and 6 from J; bases not matched to a gene: 6. Per germline, CDR1 SGHTS and CDR2 YDEGEE. The CDR3 DNA follows: TGTGCCAGCAGCTTGTTGACAGGGGGAGTGGATACGCAGTATTTT. Translating it yields CASSLLTGGVDTQYF.

The CDR3 bases are TGCAGCGTTGAAGATTTCGGGAGCTACACCTTC. This encodes CSVEDFGSYTF. The rearrangement links TRBV29-1 to TRBJ1-2; D call uncertain. Germline CDR1 reads SQVTM; CDR2 reads ANQGSEA. The V gene lost 0 bases and the J gene lost 9 bases, with 8 bases spanning the gap. The CDR3 length is 11 residues.

By sample share, this clonotype is medium-sized. V usage is TRBV29-1 and J usage is TRBJ2-1, with 12 positions matching TRBD2. V shed 6 bases and J 6 bases; nucleotides not matched to a gene: 6. This CDR3 has 14 residues. Looked up from germline, CDR1 is SQVTM and CDR2 is ANQGSEA. CDR3 protein: CSVPLAGGFNEQFF. The CDR3 region has the DNA TGCAGCGTGCCACTAGCGGGAGGTTTCAATGAGCAGTTCTTC.

This chain connects TRBV19 to TRBJ1-5; no firm D call. The CDR3 is 14 amino acids. The V gene's germline CDR1 is LNHDA and CDR2 SQIVND (reference sequence). V lost 8 bases and J lost 0, with 11 bases in between. CDR3 sequence reads: CASGVGSSNQPQHF. In nucleotides, the CDR3 is TGTGCCAGTGGCGTGGGGAGTAGCAATCAGCCCCAGCATTTT. Complete variable domain (other parts from reference TRBV19 and TRBJ1-5): DGGITQSPKYLFRKEGQNVTLSCEQNLNHDAMYWYRQDPGQGLRLIYYSQIVNDFQKGDIAEGYSVSREKKESFPLTVTSAQKNPTAFYLCASGVGSSNQPQHFGDGTRLSIL.

This clonotype is labeled as medium-sized (0.01 to 0.1%). The V and J genes are TRBV6-2 or TRBV6-3 and TRBJ1-2, with D hard to call. The germline CDR1 and CDR2 sequences are MNHEY and SVGEGT. CDR3 length: 11 residues. V was trimmed by 4 bases and J by 4 bases, leaving 4 bases between them. The CDR3 here is CASSWVYGYTF. The CDR3 DNA sequence: TGTGCCAGCAGTTGGGTCTATGGCTACACCTTC.

This sequence joins TRBV12-3 or TRBV12-4 and TRBJ2-2; D is unresolved. Trimming pared 5 bases from V and 7 bases from J, leaving 17 bases between. The CDR3 contains 15 residues. This CDR3 is CASSPQTAFGGELFF. CDR3 in DNA: TGTGCCAGCAGTCCGCAGACTGCCTTTGGCGGGGAGCTGTTTTTT.

This clonotype was seen a handful of times. The chain employs TRBV11-2 and TRBJ2-1, with a weak D call TRBD2 (5 bases). Trimming took 4 bases from V and 10 from J, leaving 20 bases between them. Germline loops: CDR1 SGHAT, CDR2 FQNNGV. The CDR3 contains 15 residues. This chain's CDR3 is CASSSLRGRLIEQFF. CDR3 DNA sequence: TGTGCCAGCAGCTCTCTGCGAGGGCGCCTCATCGAGCAGTTCTTC.